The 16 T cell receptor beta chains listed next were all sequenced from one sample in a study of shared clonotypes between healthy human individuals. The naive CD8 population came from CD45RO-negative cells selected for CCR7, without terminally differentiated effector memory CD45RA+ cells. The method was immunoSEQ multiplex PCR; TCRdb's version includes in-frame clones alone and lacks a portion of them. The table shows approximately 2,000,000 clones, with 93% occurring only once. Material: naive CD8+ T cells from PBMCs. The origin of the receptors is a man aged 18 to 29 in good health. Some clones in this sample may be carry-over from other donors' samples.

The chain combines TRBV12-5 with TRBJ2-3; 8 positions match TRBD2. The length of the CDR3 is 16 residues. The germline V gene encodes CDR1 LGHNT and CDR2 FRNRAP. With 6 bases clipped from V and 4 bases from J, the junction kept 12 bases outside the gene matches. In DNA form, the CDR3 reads TGTGCTAGTGGCCCACCGGGACTAGTCGTGCCAGATACGCAGTATTTT. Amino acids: CASGPPGLVVPDTQYF.

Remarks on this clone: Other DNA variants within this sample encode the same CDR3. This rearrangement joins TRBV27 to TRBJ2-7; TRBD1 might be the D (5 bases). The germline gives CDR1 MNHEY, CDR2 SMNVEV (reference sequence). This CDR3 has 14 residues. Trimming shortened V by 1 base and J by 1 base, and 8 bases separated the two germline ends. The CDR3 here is CASSLWQGSYEQYF. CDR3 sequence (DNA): TGTGCCAGCAGTTTATGGCAGGGATCCTACGAGCAGTACTTC.

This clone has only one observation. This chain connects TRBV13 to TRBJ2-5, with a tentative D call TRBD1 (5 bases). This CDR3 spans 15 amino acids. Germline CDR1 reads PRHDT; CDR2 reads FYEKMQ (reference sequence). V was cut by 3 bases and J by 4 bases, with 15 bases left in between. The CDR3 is CASSFPQGRGETQYF. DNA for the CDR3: TGTGCCAGCAGCTTCCCGCAGGGTAGAGGAGAGACCCAGTACTTC. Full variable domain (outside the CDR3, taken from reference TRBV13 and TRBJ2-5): AAGVIQSPRHLIKEKRETATLKCYPIPRHDTVYWYQQGPGQDPQFLISFYEKMQSDKGSIPDRFSAQQFSDYHSELNMSSLELGDSALYFCASSFPQGRGETQYFGPGTRLLVL.

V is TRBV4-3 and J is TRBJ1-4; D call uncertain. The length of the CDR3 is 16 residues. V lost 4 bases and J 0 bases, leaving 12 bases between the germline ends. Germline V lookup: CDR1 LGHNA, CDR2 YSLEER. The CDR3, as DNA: TGCGCCAGCAGCCCAAATACGCGAACAACTAATGAAAAACTGTTTTTT. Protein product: CASSPNTRTTNEKLFF.

CDR3 sequence reads: CATSRVLTVSSYEQYF. Here the CDR3 DNA reads TGTGCCACCAGCAGAGTCTTGACGGTGAGCTCCTACGAGCAGTACTTC. The V gene is TRBV15, the J gene TRBJ2-7; D is undetermined. The germline V and J ends were trimmed by 1 base and 0 bases, with 13 bases remaining between them. Germline CDR1 reads LNHNV; CDR2 reads YYDKDF (reference sequence). CDR3 length: 16 residues.

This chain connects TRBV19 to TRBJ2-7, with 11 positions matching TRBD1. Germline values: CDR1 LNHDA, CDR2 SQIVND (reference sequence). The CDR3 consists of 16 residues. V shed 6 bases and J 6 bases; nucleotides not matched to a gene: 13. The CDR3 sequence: CASSKDRGRGVVEQYF. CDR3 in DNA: TGTGCCAGTAGCAAGGACAGGGGGCGCGGGGTTGTCGAGCAGTACTTC.

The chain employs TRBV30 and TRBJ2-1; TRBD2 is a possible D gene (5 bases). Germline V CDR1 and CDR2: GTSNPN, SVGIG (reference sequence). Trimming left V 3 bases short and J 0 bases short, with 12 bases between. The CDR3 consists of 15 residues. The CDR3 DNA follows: TGTGCCTGGAGGGTAGCGATCAGCTCCTACAATGAGCAGTTCTTC. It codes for CAWRVAISSYNEQFF.

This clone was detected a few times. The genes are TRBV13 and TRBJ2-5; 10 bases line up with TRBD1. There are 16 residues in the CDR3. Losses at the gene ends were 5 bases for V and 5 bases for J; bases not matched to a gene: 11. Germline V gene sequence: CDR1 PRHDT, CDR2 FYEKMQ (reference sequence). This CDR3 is CASSLFAGTGEETQYF. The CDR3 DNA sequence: TGTGCCAGCAGCCTTTTTGCAGGGACAGGGGAGGAGACCCAGTACTTC.

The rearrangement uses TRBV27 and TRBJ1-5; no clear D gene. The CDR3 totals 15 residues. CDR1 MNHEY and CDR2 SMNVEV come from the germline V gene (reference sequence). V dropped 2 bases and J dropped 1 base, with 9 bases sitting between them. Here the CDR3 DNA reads TGTGCCAGCAGTTTAAGCCGGGAGAGCAATCAGCCCCAGCATTTT. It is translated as CASSLSRESNQPQHF.

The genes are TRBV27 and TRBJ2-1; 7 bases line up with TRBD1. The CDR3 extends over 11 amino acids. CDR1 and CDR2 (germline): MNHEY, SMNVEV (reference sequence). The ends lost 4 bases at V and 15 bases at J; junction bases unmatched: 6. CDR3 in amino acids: CASSYDRVRFF. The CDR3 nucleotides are TGTGCCAGCAGTTACGACAGGGTGCGGTTCTTC.

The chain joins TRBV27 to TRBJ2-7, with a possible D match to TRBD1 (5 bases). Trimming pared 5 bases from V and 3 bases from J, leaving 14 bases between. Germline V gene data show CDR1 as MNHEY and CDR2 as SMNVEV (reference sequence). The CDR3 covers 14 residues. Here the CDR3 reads CASSTTVQGYEQYF. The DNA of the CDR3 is TGTGCCAGCAGTACTACCGTGCAGGGCTACGAGCAGTACTTC.

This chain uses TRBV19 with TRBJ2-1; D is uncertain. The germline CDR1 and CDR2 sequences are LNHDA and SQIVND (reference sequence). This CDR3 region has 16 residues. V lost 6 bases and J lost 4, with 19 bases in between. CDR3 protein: CASSWTHPSWYNEQFF. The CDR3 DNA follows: TGTGCCAGTAGCTGGACCCACCCCTCGTGGTACAATGAGCAGTTCTTC.

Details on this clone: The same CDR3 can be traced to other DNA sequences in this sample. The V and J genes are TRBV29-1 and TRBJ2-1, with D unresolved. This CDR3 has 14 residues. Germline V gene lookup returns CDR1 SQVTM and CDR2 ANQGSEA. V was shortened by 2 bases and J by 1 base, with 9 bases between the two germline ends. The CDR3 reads CSVELVSSYNEQFF. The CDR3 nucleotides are TGCAGCGTTGAACTAGTATCGTCCTACAATGAGCAGTTCTTC.

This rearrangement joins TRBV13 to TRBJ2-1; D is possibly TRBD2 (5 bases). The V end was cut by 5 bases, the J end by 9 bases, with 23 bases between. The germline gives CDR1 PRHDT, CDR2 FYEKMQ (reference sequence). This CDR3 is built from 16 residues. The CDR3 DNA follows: TGTGCCAGCAGCCCTCATCAGGCAGTGGGTGCGGGTGAGCAGTTCTTC. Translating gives CASSPHQAVGAGEQFF.

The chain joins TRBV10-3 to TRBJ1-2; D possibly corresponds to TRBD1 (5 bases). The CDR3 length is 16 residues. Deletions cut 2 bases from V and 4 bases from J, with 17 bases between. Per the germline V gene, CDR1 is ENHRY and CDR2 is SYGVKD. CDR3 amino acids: CAISEPRGLAGYGYTF. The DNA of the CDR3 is TGTGCCATCAGTGAGCCCCGGGGCTTGGCGGGCTATGGCTACACCTTC.

CDR3 loop: CASSKMTGTGIKESNQPQHF. The CDR3 DNA reads as TGTGCCAGCAGCAAAATGACCGGGACAGGGATAAAGGAAAGCAATCAGCCCCAGCATTTT. This chain joins TRBV7-3 and TRBJ1-5, with 9 bases fitting TRBD1. The V gene end was trimmed by 5 bases and the J gene end by 1 base; junction bases not matched to a gene: 18. The CDR3 spans 20 residues. Germline V gives CDR1 SGHTA, CDR2 FQGTGA. Full variable domain (rest looked up from reference TRBV7-3 and TRBJ1-5): GAGVSQTPSNKVTEKGKYVELRCDPISGHTALYWYRQSLGQGPEFLIYFQGTGAADDSGLPNDRFFAVRPEGSVSTLKIQRTERGDSAVYLCASSKMTGTGIKESNQPQHFGDGTRLSIL.